The rows below give T cell receptor beta chains drawn from one sample of a study of PD-L1 blockade in urothelial cancer. TCRdb keeps only in-frame clones here, not all; method: immunoSEQ multiplex PCR. The profile covers about 39,000 clones, with 85% to 90% appearing a single time and roughly 2.1% taken by the ten largest. The sample consisted of PBMCs, taken around atezolizumab (anti-PD-L1) treatment. The receptors were sampled from a man between 60 and 75 years old with urothelial cancer. The CDR3 runs from the conserved cysteine through the conserved F or W. A D gene is named only where the DNA matches it firmly. Size is omitted from some rows. Given values are once, few, many or a class for expanded clones.

>.|TRBJ1-2|.|TRBV5-1
TGCGCCAGCAGCACCCAGGCAGGGGCGGGCTACACCTTC
CASSTQAGAGYTF
>.|TRBJ2-3|TRBD1|TRBV7-7
TGTGCTAGCAGCCGACAGGGGGTGGATACGCAGTATTTT
CASSRQGVDTQYF
>.|TRBJ1-1|.|TRBV28
TGTGCCAGCAGTTTAGACCAGCGGAACACTGAAGCTTTCTTT
CASSLDQRNTEAFF
>.|TRBJ1-2|.|TRBV5-6
TGTGCCAGCAGCTCTGACACTAACTATGGCTACACCTTC
CASSSDTNYGYTF
>.|TRBJ2-3|TRBD2|TRBV28
TGTGCCAGCAGTTTCGGACTAGCGGGAGAAGGGAGCACAGATACGCAGTATTTT
CASSFGLAGEGSTDTQYF
>.|TRBJ2-1|TRBD2|TRBV2
TGTGCCAGCACCCTAGGACTAGCGGGGACCAATGAGCAGTTCTTC
CASTLGLAGTNEQFF
>.|TRBJ1-1|.|TRBV4-1
TGCGCCAGCAGCCAAGAAAGGTCTCAGGGGTTGAACACTGAAGCTTTCTTT
CASSQERSQGLNTEAFF
>.|TRBJ2-1|TRBD2|TRBV7-2
TGTGCCAGCAGTCGTCTAGCGGGGGGGATGGTTGAGCAGTTCTTC
CASSRLAGGMVEQFF
>.|TRBJ2-5|TRBD2|TRBV10-3
TGTGCCATCAGTGATCCTGGACTAGTCGGGACCCAGTACTTC
CAISDPGLVGTQYF
>once|TRBJ1-2|TRBD1|TRBV19
TGTGCCACACAGGGGGCAGGCTACACCTTC
CATQGAGYTF
>.|TRBJ2-7|TRBD1|TRBV29-1
TGCAGCGTTGGACAGGGGGATAGCGAGCAGTACTTC
CSVGQGDSEQYF
>.|TRBJ2-3|TRBD2|TRBV7-2
TGTGCCAGCAGACCCACTAGCGGCTCAGATACGCAGTATTTT
CASRPTSGSDTQYF
>.|TRBJ2-1|TRBD2|TRBV6-4
TGTGCCAGCAGTGACTCGGGGACTAGCGGGAGAAATGAGCAGTTCTTC
CASSDSGTSGRNEQFF
>.|TRBJ2-1|.|TRBV10-3
TGTGCCATCAGTGAGTCAGGACAGCATCCCTACAATGAGCAGTTCTTC
CAISESGQHPYNEQFF
>.|TRBJ2-2|TRBD2|TRBV15
TGTGCCACCAGCAGAGGGGAGGGCCTCCCCGGGGAGCTGTTTTTT
CATSRGEGLPGELFF
>few|TRBJ2-7|TRBD2|TRBV30
TGTGCCTGGAGTGTACCGGGGGCTAGCGGGAGATCCTGGCAGTACTTC
CAWSVPGASGRSWQYF
>.|TRBJ2-7|TRBD2|TRBV7-3
TGTGCCAGCAGCTTATCGGGACTAGCGGGGGGGGGTTACGAGCAGTACTTC
CASSLSGLAGGGYEQYF
>.|TRBJ2-3|TRBD2|TRBV5-6
TGTGCCAGCAGCTCCGAGTTAGCGGGCCTCGCAGATACGCAGTATTTT
CASSSELAGLADTQYF
>.|TRBJ2-7|TRBD2|TRBV2
TGTGCCAGCAGTGCCCGGACTAGCGGGACTGGCGAGCAGTACTTC
CASSARTSGTGEQYF
>.|TRBJ2-2|TRBD1|TRBV7-2
TGTGCCAGCAGCCCCCGGACAGGGGGCTACACCGGGGAGCTGTTTTTT
CASSPRTGGYTGELFF
>.|TRBJ1-2|TRBD1|TRBV7-2
TGTGCCAGCAGCTTTTCAGAGACAGGGGTGACTGGCTACACCTTC
CASSFSETGVTGYTF
>.|TRBJ2-5|.|TRBV4-2
TGTGCCAGCAGCCAAGCCGTGGGCGGGGAGACCCAGTACTTC
CASSQAVGGETQYF
>.|TRBJ2-1|TRBD2|TRBV7-6
TGTGCCAGCAGCCTCGGGACTACTACCTACAATGAGCAGTTCTTC
CASSLGTTTYNEQFF
>.|TRBJ2-3|.|TRBV11-3
TGTGCCAGCAGCTTAGCTGGGCTAGCGTCGGGGACAGATACGCAGTATTTT
CASSLAGLASGTDTQYF
>.|TRBJ1-1|TRBD1|TRBV11-3
TGTGCCAGCAGCCCTAGACAGGGGGGACCTGAAGCTTTCTTT
CASSPRQGGPEAFF
>.|TRBJ2-7|.|TRBV28
TGTGCCAGCAGTTTATTCGGCCCCAGGGCAGGCGAGCAGTACTTC
CASSLFGPRAGEQYF
>.|TRBJ1-4|TRBD1|TRBV19
TGTGCCAGTAGGGCAGGGGGGCCTAATGAAAAACTGTTTTTT
CASRAGGPNEKLFF
>.|TRBJ1-5|TRBD1|TRBV5-3
TGTGCCAGGGGGACGGACAGGGCCCTATATAGCAATCAGCCCCAGCATTTT
CARGTDRALYSNQPQHF
>.|TRBJ2-7|TRBD2|TRBV28
TGTGCCAGCAAAACCAATCTGGCTAGCGGGGGGCCAGTAGCCTACGAGCAGTACTTC
CASKTNLASGGPVAYEQYF
>.|TRBJ2-2|.|TRBV29-1
TGCAGCGTTGAACCCGGGGACTCGAACACCGGGGAGCTGTTTTTT
CSVEPGDSNTGELFF
>.|TRBJ1-6|.|TRBV4-1
TGCGCCAGCAGCCAACCACACCCAGGGGAGGGGCCCTTGAATTCACCCCTCCACTTT
CASSQPHPGEGPLNSPLHF
>.|TRBJ1-2|TRBD1|TRBV27
TGTGCCAGCAGTCAACGGGGGACAGGGTTTTATGGCTACACCTTC
CASSQRGTGFYGYTF
>.|TRBJ2-7|.|TRBV5-1
TGCGCCAGCATGCTTGGCTCTAGCTCCCTCGAGCAGTACTTC
CASMLGSSSLEQYF
>.|TRBJ1-2|TRBD1|TRBV5-4
TGTGCCAGCAGCTTACCGGGACAGGAATCCGGCTACACCTTC
CASSLPGQESGYTF
>.|TRBJ1-5|.|TRBV19
TGTGCCAGTAGTCACAGGTTACAGCCCCAGCATTTT
CASSHRLQPQHF
>once|TRBJ2-1|TRBD2|TRBV19
TGTGCCAGTTCACTAGCGGGAGGCAATGAGCAGTTCTTC
CASSLAGGNEQFF
>.|TRBJ1-1|.|TRBV30
TGTGCCTGGACCGTCCCCCCCCAGGGTGGGGCTTTCTTT
CAWTVPPQGGAFF
>.|TRBJ1-1|.|TRBV7-9
TGTGCCAGCAGCTTTAGCATAGGGGACACTGAAGCTTTCTTT
CASSFSIGDTEAFF
>.|TRBJ1-1|TRBD1|TRBV13
TGTGCCAGCAGCCTTACAGGGGGAGAGAACACTGAAGCTTTCTTT
CASSLTGGENTEAFF
>.|TRBJ1-4|.|TRBV30
TGTGCCTGGAGTGTAGGGGTCTATGAAAAACTGTTTTTT
CAWSVGVYEKLFF
>.|TRBJ2-5|.|TRBV11-1
.
CASSFGPGQGTQETQYF
>.|TRBJ2-5|.|TRBV21-1
TGTGCCAGCAGCCTGACCCCGGGGAGACAGACCCAGTACTTC
CASSLTPGRQTQYF
>.|TRBJ1-3|TRBD1|TRBV6-6
TGTGCCAGCAGTTACGGACAGGGGGGAGGAAACACCATATATTTT
CASSYGQGGGNTIYF
>.|TRBJ2-7|.|TRBV5-4
TGTGCCAGCAGCGGCTGGAGTATGGATCCCGAGCAGTACTTC
CASSGWSMDPEQYF
>.|TRBJ2-2|.|TRBV9
TGTGCCAGCAGCGTAGCTACCAACACCGGGGAGCTGTTTTTT
CASSVATNTGELFF
>.|TRBJ2-3|TRBD1|TRBV14
TGTGCCAGCAGCCCATTAAGGACAGGGAGCACAGATACGCAGTATTTT
CASSPLRTGSTDTQYF
>.|TRBJ2-1|.|TRBV4-1
TGCGCCAGCAGCCAAGTTTACGGGGCCTACAATGAGCAGTTCTTC
CASSQVYGAYNEQFF
>.|TRBJ1-1|.|TRBV5-4
TGTGCCAGCAGCCCGGGAGGGGTGAGGAACACTGAAGCTTTCTTT
CASSPGGVRNTEAFF
>.|TRBJ1-2|.|TRBV5-1
TGCGCCAGCAGCTTGGCGACAGCTAACTATGGCTACACCTTC
CASSLATANYGYTF
>.|TRBJ1-2|.|TRBV11-2
TGTGCCAGCAGCTTAGACAACAGAAACTATGGCTACACCTTC
CASSLDNRNYGYTF
>.|TRBJ1-2|.|TRBV28
TGTGCCACCGGTGGGGGCGGTGGCTACACCTTC
CATGGGGGYTF
>.|TRBJ2-3|TRBD2|TRBV7-8
TGTGCCAGCAGCTTCTGGATAGCGGGGGGCGGAAGCGCAGATACGCAGTATTTT
CASSFWIAGGGSADTQYF
>.|TRBJ2-4|.|TRBV7-2
TGTGCCAGCAGCGCCCTTAAGGGGTTACTAGCCAAAAACATTCAGTACTTC
CASSALKGLLAKNIQYF
>.|TRBJ2-1|TRBD2|TRBV18
TGTGCCAGCTCACCATTCGGGGGGACCAATGAGCAGTTCTTC
CASSPFGGTNEQFF
>.|TRBJ2-2|TRBD2|TRBV7-9
TGTGCCAGCAACGGGGGGTGGTGGACCGGGGAGCTGTTTTTT
CASNGGWWTGELFF
>.|TRBJ2-7|.|TRBV7-2
TGTGCCAGCAGCCCAACCGGGAACCCCTACGAGCAGTACTTC
CASSPTGNPYEQYF
>.|TRBJ1-1|.|TRBV13
TGTGCCAGCAGCTTAGGGACGGGGGTTCCCAACTCTGAAGCTTTCTTT
CASSLGTGVPNSEAFF